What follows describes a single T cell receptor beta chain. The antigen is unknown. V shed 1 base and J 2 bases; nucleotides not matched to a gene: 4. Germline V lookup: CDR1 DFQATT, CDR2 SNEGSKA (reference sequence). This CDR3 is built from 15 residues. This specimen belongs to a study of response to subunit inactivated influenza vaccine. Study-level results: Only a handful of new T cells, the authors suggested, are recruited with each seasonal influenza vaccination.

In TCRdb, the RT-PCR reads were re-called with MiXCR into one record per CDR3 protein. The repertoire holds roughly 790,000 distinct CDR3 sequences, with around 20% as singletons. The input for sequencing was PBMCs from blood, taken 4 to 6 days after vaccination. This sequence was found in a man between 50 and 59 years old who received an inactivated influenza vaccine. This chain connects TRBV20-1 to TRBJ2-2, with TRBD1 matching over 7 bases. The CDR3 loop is CSARGGTDNTGELFF. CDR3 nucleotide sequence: TGCAGTGCTAGAGGGGGGACAGATAACACCGGGGAGCTGTTTTTT.